Below, 32 T cell receptor beta chains from the same sample are listed, as sequenced in a study of blood T cell repertoires in COVID-19. The repertoire was sequenced with immunoSEQ multiplex PCR; TCRdb's copy has only in-frame clones and lacks some. The sample carries about 70,000 clones, 80% to 90% recorded once. Sequencing input: peripheral blood. The receptors were gathered from a woman aged 80 or over with active or convalescent COVID-19.

The chain uses TRBV27 and TRBJ2-1; 10 bases are shared with TRBD2. V dropped 4 bases and J dropped 5; count of bases not matched to a gene: 8. CDR1 MNHEY and CDR2 SMNVEV come from the germline V gene (reference sequence). The CDR3 loop spans 16 amino acids. The CDR3: CASSSTRTSGNNEQFF. The CDR3 coding sequence is TGTGCCAGCAGTTCCACTAGGACTAGCGGAAACAATGAGCAGTTCTTC.

J is TRBJ1-1 and V is TRBV5-1; TRBD1 is a possible D gene (6 bases). The CDR3 consists of 16 residues. In germline, CDR1 is SGHRS, CDR2 YFSETQ. Trimming left V 2 bases short and J 2 bases short, with 16 bases between. CDR3 DNA sequence: TGCGCCAGCAGCTTAACCGGCGGGGGGCCAAACACTGAAGCTTTCTTT. The encoded protein is CASSLTGGGPNTEAFF.

The chain employs TRBV9 and TRBJ2-7; 12 bases are a match to TRBD2. The CDR3 has 17 residues. V shed 4 bases, J shed 5 bases, and the junction held 13 bases outside the gene matches. Germline loops: CDR1 SGDLS, CDR2 YYNGEE. The CDR3 sequence: CASSPPVTSGRFHEQYF. Written as DNA, the CDR3 is TGTGCCAGCAGCCCCCCTGTGACTAGCGGGAGATTCCACGAGCAGTACTTC.

The chain is built from TRBV6-5 and TRBJ1-2; 7 nucleotides align to TRBD1. V lost 7 bases and J lost 1; bases outside the gene matches: 9. In germline, CDR1 is MNHEY, CDR2 SVGAGI. The CDR3 consists of 15 residues. The CDR3, as DNA: TGTGCCAGCATTACAACCGGGACAGTTAACTATGGCTACACCTTC. This translates into CASITTGTVNYGYTF.

This clone came up once. The chain uses TRBV7-9 and TRBJ1-4; 10 bases match TRBD1. Germline trimming cut 7 bases from V and 8 bases from J; bases unmatched to any gene: 7. From germline, CDR1 is SEHNR and CDR2 FQNEAQ (reference sequence). The CDR3 consists of 14 residues. CDR3 region: CASTRTGGMEKLFF. In DNA form, the CDR3 reads TGTGCCAGCACCCGGACAGGGGGAATGGAAAAACTGTTTTTT. Full variable domain (remainder filled in from reference TRBV7-9 and TRBJ1-4): DTGVSQNPRHKITKRGQNVTFRCDPISEHNRLYWYRQTLGQGPEFLTYFQNEAQLEKSRLLSDRFSAERPKGSFSTLEIQRTEQGDSAMYLCASTRTGGMEKLFFGSGTQLSVL.

The rearrangement uses TRBV28 and TRBJ1-1, with TRBD1 matching 9 bases. This CDR3 is 16 amino acids long. CDR1 MDHEN and CDR2 SYDVKM come from the germline V gene. V dropped 8 bases and J dropped 3; count of bases not matched to a gene: 13. CDR3 DNA: TGTGCCAGCTACTCTGCCGGGACAGGGATGGACACTGAAGCTTTCTTT. Translated, it gives CASYSAGTGMDTEAFF.

The J gene is TRBJ2-1, the V gene TRBV28; a weak D match, TRBD1 (5 bases). This CDR3 is 13 amino acids long. The V end was cut by 6 bases, the J end by 5 bases, with 11 bases between. Germline V gives CDR1 MDHEN, CDR2 SYDVKM. DNA for the CDR3: TGTGCCAGCAGCGCTGACAGTAACAATGAGCAGTTCTTC. Protein: CASSADSNNEQFF.

This chain joins TRBV6-2 or TRBV6-3 and TRBJ2-5; weak D call: TRBD2 (6 bases). With 3 bases removed from V and 2 bases from J, the gap between germline ends came to 13 bases. Germline V gives CDR1 MNHEY, CDR2 SVGEGT. The CDR3 spans 15 residues. Written as DNA, the CDR3 is TGTGCCAGCAGTTATGGCGGGGCGCAACAAGAGACCCAGTACTTC. Translated, it gives CASSYGGAQQETQYF.

The rearrangement uses TRBV3-1 (or the pseudogene TRBV3-2) and TRBJ1-2; D remains unclear. CDR3 size: 11 residues. Trimming cost V 5 bases and J 1 base, with 2 bases left between them. Germline CDR1 LGHDT, CDR2 YNNKEL (reference sequence). The CDR3 sequence is CASSYNYGYTF. In DNA form, the CDR3 reads TGTGCCAGCAGCTATAACTATGGCTACACCTTC.

This clone was observed a handful of times. The V and J genes are TRBV7-9 and TRBJ2-7; D unresolved. Per the germline V gene, CDR1 is SEHNR and CDR2 is FQNEAQ (reference sequence). This CDR3 contains 12 residues. Trimming cost V 4 bases and J 7 bases, with 11 bases left between them. DNA of the CDR3: TGTGCCAGCAGCTCCCCCACGGGTGAGCAGTACTTC. Translated, it gives CASSSPTGEQYF.

The CDR3 bases are TGTGCCAGCAGCCATTCCAGGGCCCCTGGTGGCTACACCTTC. This gives the protein CASSHSRAPGGYTF. This rearrangement joins TRBV3-1 (or the pseudogene TRBV3-2) to TRBJ1-2; possible D gene TRBD1, 5 bases. The CDR3 consists of 14 residues. Trimming removed 3 bases at V and 7 bases at J, with 15 bases between. The V gene's germline CDR1 is LGHDT and CDR2 YNNKEL (reference sequence).

Concerning this clone itself: A junction end diverges from the germline sequence, so it may reflect a read error. This CDR3 is also generated by other DNA sequences in the sample. This sequence joins TRBV2 and TRBJ2-2; 8 nucleotides agree with TRBD2. The germline gives CDR1 SNHLY, CDR2 FYNNEI. The CDR3 sequence is 17 residues long. The DNA for the CDR3 is TGCCCCACCCCCCGGGCCGGGGGGGGAGGGGACACCGGGGAGCTGTTTTTT. This encodes CPTPRAGGGGDTGELFF.

The table lists this clone with a count of one. V usage is TRBV5-5 and J usage is TRBJ1-2, with TRBD1 as a possible D gene (5 bases). This CDR3 is built from 13 residues. The germline V gene has CDR1 SGHKS and CDR2 YYEKEE (reference sequence). V was pared by 4 bases and J by 0 bases, with 7 bases between. The CDR3 DNA reads TGTGCCAGCAGCCCGGGGGCTAACTATGGCTACACCTTC. Translation: CASSPGANYGYTF. Combining the CDR3 with reference TRBV5-5 and TRBJ1-2 gives the whole variable domain DAGVTQSPTHLIKTRGQQVTLRCSPISGHKSVSWYQQVLGQGPQFIFQYYEKEERGRGNFPDRFSARQFPNYSSELNVNALLLGDSALYLCASSPGANYGYTFGSGTRLTVV.

The chain employs TRBV6-6 and TRBJ2-1; TRBD2 aligns across 16 bases. Germline V gene lookup returns CDR1 MNHNY and CDR2 SVGAGI (reference sequence). The V gene end was trimmed by 5 bases and the J gene end by 4 bases; junction bases not matched to a gene: 5. This CDR3 contains 17 residues. Here the CDR3 DNA reads TGTGCCAGCAGTCGGGGACTAGCGGGGGGGCCATACAATGAGCAGTTCTTC. Translation gives CASSRGLAGGPYNEQFF.

The chain combines TRBV11-2 with TRBJ2-1; 9 nucleotides match TRBD2. Germline CDR1 SGHAT, CDR2 FQNNGV. The CDR3 runs 14 residues. The V gene end was trimmed by 1 base and the J gene end by 7 bases; junction bases not matched to a gene: 2. CDR3 in amino acids: CASSLGLADNEQFF. The CDR3 nucleotides read TGTGCCAGCAGCTTAGGACTAGCGGATAATGAGCAGTTCTTC.

The chain has TRBV24-1 and TRBJ2-3, with 8 bases fitting TRBD1. There are 15 residues in the CDR3. CDR1 KGHDR and CDR2 SFDVKD come from the germline V gene. Trimming at V came to 4 bases and at J to 0 bases, leaving 2 bases not matched to a gene. In DNA form, the CDR3 reads TGTGCCACCAGTGACACAGGGGGTAGCACAGATACGCAGTATTTT. It is translated as CATSDTGGSTDTQYF.

V and J are TRBV7-2 and TRBJ1-4; perhaps TRBD1 as D (5 bases). Germline assignment: CDR1 SGHTA and CDR2 FQGNSA. With 4 bases removed from V and 4 bases from J, the gap between germline ends came to 10 bases. The length of the CDR3 is 14 residues. The CDR3 nucleotides read TGTGCCAGCAGCTCCCAGGGTGGTAATGAAAAACTGTTTTTT. Protein: CASSSQGGNEKLFF. Full variable domain (rest looked up from reference TRBV7-2 and TRBJ1-4): GAGVSQSPSNKVTEKGKDVELRCDPISGHTALYWYRQSLGQGLEFLIYFQGNSAPDKSGLPSDRFSAERTGGSVSTLTIQRTQQEDSAVYLCASSSQGGNEKLFFGSGTQLSVL.

The chain has TRBV6-5 and TRBJ2-7, with a tentative D call TRBD2 (7 bases). Trimming shortened V by 6 bases and J by 7 bases, and 16 bases separated the two germline ends. Germline lookup yields CDR1 MNHEY and CDR2 SVGAGI. There are 13 residues in the CDR3. The CDR3 DNA sequence: TGTGCCAGCAGAGAGGGGGGGGCGCGTGAGCAGTACTTC. It codes for CASREGGAREQYF.

This chain connects TRBV4-1 to TRBJ2-2; possibly TRBD2 for D (6 bases). With 4 bases removed from V and 4 bases from J, the gap between germline ends came to 13 bases. Germline V gives CDR1 MGHRA, CDR2 YSYEKL. The length of the CDR3 is 15 residues. Written as DNA, the CDR3 is TGCGCCAGCAGCCTAAAAGCCGGGGGCACCGGGGAGCTGTTTTTT. This gives the protein CASSLKAGGTGELFF.

This chain links TRBV2 with TRBJ2-5; 10 positions agree with TRBD1. The V gene end was trimmed by 3 bases and the J gene end by 4 bases; junction bases not matched to a gene: 2. The length of the CDR3 is 14 residues. Germline V gene sequence: CDR1 SNHLY, CDR2 FYNNEI. This CDR3 is CASSDGTGVETQYF. The CDR3 DNA reads as TGTGCCAGCAGTGATGGGACAGGGGTAGAGACCCAGTACTTC.

The rearrangement uses TRBV4-2 and TRBJ2-5, with 8 positions matching TRBD2. V lost 7 bases and J lost 3; bases outside the gene matches: 4. The CDR3 contains 13 residues. Germline V lookup: CDR1 LGHNA, CDR2 YNFKEQ. This CDR3 reads CASTRAGEETQYF. The CDR3 DNA reads TGTGCCAGCACCCGAGCGGGGGAAGAGACCCAGTACTTC.

The V call is TRBV24-1, the J call TRBJ2-5; 7 nucleotides align to TRBD1. CDR3 length equals 16 residues. The V segment lost 2 bases and the J segment 1 base; nucleotides outside the gene matches: 6. Looked up from germline, CDR1 is KGHDR and CDR2 is SFDVKD. The CDR3 DNA is TGTGCCACCAGTGATTCTAGGGGGCGGGTCCAAGAGACCCAGTACTTC. It yields the protein CATSDSRGRVQETQYF.

V and J are TRBV2 and TRBJ1-1; a weak D match, TRBD1 (5 bases). Looked up from germline, CDR1 is SNHLY and CDR2 is FYNNEI. V lost 1 base to trimming and J lost 0 bases, with 15 bases between them. The CDR3 spans 17 residues. The CDR3 sequence: CASSEDSGWGLNTEAFF. CDR3 coding DNA: TGTGCCAGCAGTGAAGATTCAGGGTGGGGTTTGAACACTGAAGCTTTCTTT.

The V and J genes are TRBV7-3 and TRBJ2-7; D may be TRBD2 (5 bases). Trimming took off 2 bases at V and 8 bases at J, with 13 bases between the two ends. Germline V gives CDR1 SGHTA, CDR2 FQGTGA. This CDR3 contains 13 residues. CDR3 sequence reads: CASSLEGPGKQYF. The CDR3, as DNA: TGTGCCAGCAGCTTAGAGGGCCCGGGAAAGCAGTACTTC. The whole variable domain, remainder taken from reference TRBV7-3 and TRBJ2-7, is GAGVSQTPSNKVTEKGKYVELRCDPISGHTALYWYRQSLGQGPEFLIYFQGTGAADDSGLPNDRFFAVRPEGSVSTLKIQRTERGDSAVYLCASSLEGPGKQYFGPGTRLTVT.

The rearrangement uses TRBV7-2 and TRBJ1-5; D is undetermined. CDR1 SGHTA and CDR2 FQGNSA come from the germline V gene. The V end lost 2 bases, the J end lost 0 bases, and 8 bases lay between the germline ends. The CDR3 has 15 amino acids. CDR3 sequence reads: CASSLNAGSNQPQHF. The CDR3 nucleotides read TGTGCCAGCAGCTTAAATGCAGGTAGCAATCAGCCCCAGCATTTT.

The CDR3 DNA sequence: TGTGCCTGGAACCCCGTTGGGGGACTAGCGCAGTATTTT. It yields the protein CAWNPVGGLAQYF. The V gene is TRBV30, the J gene TRBJ2-3; the match to TRBD2 covers 8 bases. The germline V gene has CDR1 GTSNPN and CDR2 SVGIG (reference sequence). The CDR3 loop spans 13 amino acids. With V trimmed by 4 bases and J by 10 bases, 10 bases remained unmatched.

This chain links TRBV5-1 with TRBJ1-2; 7 positions agree with TRBD1. There are 15 residues in the CDR3. J gave up 2 bases and V 1 base, and 5 bases lay outside the gene matches. Per germline, CDR1 SGHRS and CDR2 YFSETQ. CDR3 loop: CASSLSRGQNYGYTF. In nucleotides, the CDR3 is TGCGCCAGCAGCTTGTCCCGGGGACAGAACTATGGCTACACCTTC.

The CDR3 DNA reads TGTGCCAGCAGTTTAAATAAACTAGCGGGAAAGAACACCGGGGAGCTGTTTTTT. Encoded protein: CASSLNKLAGKNTGELFF. The chain links TRBV28 to TRBJ2-2; 10 positions match TRBD2. The CDR3 has 18 amino acids. Per the germline V gene, CDR1 is MDHEN and CDR2 is SYDVKM. Unmatched junction bases numbered 7, after V lost 2 bases and J lost 1 base.

This clone was observed a few times. The chain combines TRBV3-1 (or the pseudogene TRBV3-2) with TRBJ1-2, with TRBD1 matching 9 bases. V shed 4 bases, J shed 4 bases, and the junction held 7 bases outside the gene matches. The CDR3 consists of 15 residues. CDR1 is LGHDT and CDR2 is YNNKEL in the germline V gene (reference sequence). The CDR3 DNA reads TGTGCCAGCAGCCGCTACAGGGGGCAAGGCTATGGCTACACCTTC. It encodes CASSRYRGQGYGYTF.

This chain links TRBV30 with TRBJ2-5, with TRBD2 matching over 9 bases. Germline V gene lookup returns CDR1 GTSNPN and CDR2 SVGIG (reference sequence). The CDR3 is 17 amino acids. V shed 0 bases, J shed 5 bases, and the junction held 13 bases outside the gene matches. The CDR3, as DNA: TGTGCCTGGAGTGTTGCTAGCGGGATCACTCTGGGGGAGACCCAGTACTTC. It codes for CAWSVASGITLGETQYF.

The J gene is TRBJ1-2, the V gene TRBV7-8; D might be TRBD1 (5 bases). The CDR3 contains 13 residues. The germline gives CDR1 SGHVS, CDR2 FQNEAQ. V lost 5 bases and J lost 4, with 11 bases in between. For the CDR3, the DNA is TGTGCCAGCAGCCTGACAGAGATCTATGGCTACACCTTC. Translation gives CASSLTEIYGYTF.

The rearrangement links TRBV11-3 to TRBJ2-1; 7 bases fit TRBD2. CDR3 length: 14 amino acids. The V gene's germline CDR1 is SGHNT and CDR2 YENEEA. V shed 5 bases, J shed 10 bases, and the junction held 11 bases outside the gene matches. Here the CDR3 DNA reads TGTGCCAGCAGCGCCAGCGGGACCCGGGGAGAGCAGTTCTTC. Encoded protein: CASSASGTRGEQFF.